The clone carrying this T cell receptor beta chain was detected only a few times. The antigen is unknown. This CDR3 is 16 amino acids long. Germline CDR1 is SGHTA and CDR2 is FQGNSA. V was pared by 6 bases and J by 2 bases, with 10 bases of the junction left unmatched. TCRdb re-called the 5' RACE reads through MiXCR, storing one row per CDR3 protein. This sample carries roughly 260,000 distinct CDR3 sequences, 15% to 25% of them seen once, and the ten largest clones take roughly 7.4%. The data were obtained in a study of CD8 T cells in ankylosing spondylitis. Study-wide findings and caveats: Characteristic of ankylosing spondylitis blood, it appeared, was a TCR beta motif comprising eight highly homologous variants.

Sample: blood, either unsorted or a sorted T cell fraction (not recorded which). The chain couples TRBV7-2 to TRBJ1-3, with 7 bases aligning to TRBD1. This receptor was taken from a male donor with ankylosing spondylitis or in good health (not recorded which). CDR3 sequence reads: CASSSGTVRPGNTIYF. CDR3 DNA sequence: TGTGCCAGCAGTTCGGGGACAGTCCGTCCTGGAAACACCATATATTTT.